In this sample, the clone carrying this TCR beta chain turned up many times. From RNA transcripts, TCR beta CDR3 regions were amplified. HTBI primers were the set used in a first-round RT-PCR of the TCR CDR3. TCRdb re-called the multiplex PCR reads through MiXCR, storing one row per CDR3 protein. The repertoire holds 460,000 or so distinct CDR3 sequences, with about an eighth as singletons. The data originate from a study of T cells in Graves' hyperthyroidism and ophthalmopathy. The CDR3 contains 14 residues. CDR1 and CDR2 (germline): SEHNR, FQNEAQ (reference sequence). V shed 5 bases, J shed 4 bases, and the junction held 7 bases outside the gene matches.

The sequence came from a woman aged 18-29 years with Graves' hyperthyroidism. What was sequenced was blood. The V gene is TRBV7-9, the J gene TRBJ1-1; 7 nucleotides match TRBD1. The DNA of the CDR3 is TGTGCCAGCAGCCTCCTGAGGGGGCTCACTGAAGCTTTCTTT. Encoded protein: CASSLLRGLTEAFF.